Described below is a single T cell receptor (beta chain) sequence and its context. Its cognate antigen is unknown. The entry originates in a study of cytomegalovirus exposure and HLA in healthy donors. Study-wide results and caveats: Published work reported that the classifier diagnosed cytomegalovirus status with high specificity and sensitivity.

The PCR used 60 Vbeta and 13 Jbeta primers. The assay was immunoSEQ multiplex PCR, and TCRdb's table has in-frame clones only and misses some. This sample has 120,000 or so clones, with roughly 17% found just once. CDR1 and CDR2 (germline): LNHDA, SQIVND (reference sequence). Between the trimmed V and J ends, which lost 5 bases and 12 bases, there was a span of 19 bases. The CDR3 covers 13 residues. The chain links TRBV19 to TRBJ1-1, with a tentative D call TRBD1 (5 bases). The clonotype was recovered from a female donor in good health and CMV-seropositive. The sample consisted of PBMCs. CDR3 in DNA: TGTGCCAGTAGTCCCCCGTGGGGGGGTAGGCCTTTCTTT. Amino acids: CASSPPWGGRPFF.